This T cell receptor (beta chain) was sequenced during a study of blood T cell repertoires in COVID-19. Study at large: Samples taken during acute and convalescent COVID-19 were collected in the United States, Italy and Spain. T cells, B-cell-depleted T cells, or PBMCs supplied cDNA or gDNA.

This CDR3 is built from 15 residues. The V and J ends lost 6 bases and 4 bases, in that order; junction bases with no gene match: 8. The V gene's germline CDR1 is LNHDA and CDR2 SQIVND (reference sequence). In the study's own analysis: The assay estimated nucleated cells by amplifying reference gene primers. Sequenced by immunoSEQ multiplex PCR; TCRdb stores in-frame clones only, minus some. That table is the source of V, J and clone size, and D and trimming were worked out from the DNA. This table holds 140,000 to 150,000 clones, 88% found once. What was sequenced was peripheral blood. V and J are TRBV19 and TRBJ1-2, with 10 bases lining up with TRBD1. This clonotype was obtained from a human donor with COVID-19, enrolled during active disease. The donor label of this sample is uncertain. Written as DNA, the CDR3 is TGTGCCAGTAGGACCGGACAGGGGGGCTTCTATGGCTACACCTTC. It is translated as CASRTGQGGFYGYTF.